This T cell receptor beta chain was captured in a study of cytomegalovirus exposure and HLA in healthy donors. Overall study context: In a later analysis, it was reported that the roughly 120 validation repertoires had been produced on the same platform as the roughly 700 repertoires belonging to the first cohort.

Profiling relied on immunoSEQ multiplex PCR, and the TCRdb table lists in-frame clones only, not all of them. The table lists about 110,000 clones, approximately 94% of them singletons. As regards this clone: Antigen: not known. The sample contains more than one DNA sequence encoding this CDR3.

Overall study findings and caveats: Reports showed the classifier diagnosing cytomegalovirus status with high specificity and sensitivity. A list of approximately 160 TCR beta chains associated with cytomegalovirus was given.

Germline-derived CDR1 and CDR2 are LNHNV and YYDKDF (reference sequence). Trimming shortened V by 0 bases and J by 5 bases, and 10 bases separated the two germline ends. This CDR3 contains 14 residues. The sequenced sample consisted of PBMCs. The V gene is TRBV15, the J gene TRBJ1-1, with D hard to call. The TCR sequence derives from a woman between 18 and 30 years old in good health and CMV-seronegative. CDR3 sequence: CATSRDAGGTEAFF. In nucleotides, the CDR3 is TGTGCCACCAGCAGAGATGCCGGCGGAACTGAAGCTTTCTTT.